This T cell receptor beta chain was documented in a study of T cell responses to AZD1222 COVID-19 vaccine. The data were produced by immunoSEQ multiplex PCR, yet TCRdb's version contains in-frame clones alone and is incomplete. The sample has 86,000 or so clones; approximately 90% are singletons. Study-wide findings and caveats: A reported finding is that nearly half of spike-specific TCRs target unmutated variant regions. Females made up more of the donors, who were largely white British, and clonal diversity may have come out too low.

To note about this clone: Its antigen is undetermined.

The TCR was taken from an adult in good health. The sample was peripheral blood, taken on day 0 of AZD1222 vaccination.

Written as DNA, the CDR3 is TGTGCCAGCAGTGACTCGTTTCCAGGGGCTAATGAAAAACTGTTTTTT. Translating it yields CASSDSFPGANEKLFF. V and J are TRBV6-4 and TRBJ1-4; possibly TRBD1 for D (6 bases). Per germline, CDR1 MRHNA and CDR2 SNTAGT. The CDR3 loop spans 16 amino acids. The germline V and J ends were trimmed by 0 bases and 3 bases, with 11 bases remaining between them.